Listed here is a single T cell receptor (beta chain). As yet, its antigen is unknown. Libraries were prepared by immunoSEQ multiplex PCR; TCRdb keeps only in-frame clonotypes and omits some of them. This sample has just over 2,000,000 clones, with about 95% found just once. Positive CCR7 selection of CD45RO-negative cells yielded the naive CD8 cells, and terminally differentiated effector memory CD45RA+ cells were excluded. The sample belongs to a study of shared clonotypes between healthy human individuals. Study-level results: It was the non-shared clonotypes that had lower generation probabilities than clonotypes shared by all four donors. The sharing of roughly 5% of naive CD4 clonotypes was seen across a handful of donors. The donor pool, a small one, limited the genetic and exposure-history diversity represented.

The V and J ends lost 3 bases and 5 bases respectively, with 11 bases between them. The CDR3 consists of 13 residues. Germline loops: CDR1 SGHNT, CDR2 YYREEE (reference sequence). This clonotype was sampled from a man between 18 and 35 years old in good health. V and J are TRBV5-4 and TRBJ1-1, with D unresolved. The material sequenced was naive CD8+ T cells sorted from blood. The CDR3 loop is CASSSPPRTEAFF. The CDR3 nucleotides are TGTGCCAGCAGCTCACCCCCCCGGACTGAAGCTTTCTTT.